What follows are 32 T cell receptor beta chains derived from one specimen sequenced in a study of T cell responses to AZD1222 COVID-19 vaccine. Some clones are missing from TCRdb's copy, which holds only in-frame ones; the method was immunoSEQ multiplex PCR. The table records 200,000 or so clones, just under 90% of them present only once. The sample in question was peripheral blood, obtained on day 0 of AZD1222 vaccination. These receptors were obtained from an adult in good health.

This chain connects TRBV6-5 to TRBJ2-3; D remains unclear. In germline, CDR1 is MNHEY, CDR2 SVGAGI. The ends were cut back, 10 bases at V and 1 base at J, with 15 bases in the middle. This CDR3 spans 14 amino acids. The CDR3 DNA reads TGTGCCACCCACAGCCTTTACGGCACAGATACGCAGTATTTT. It yields the protein CATHSLYGTDTQYF.

CDR3 DNA: TGCGCCAGCAGCCACCGGGACAGGAACACTGAAGCTTTCTTT. Encoded protein: CASSHRDRNTEAFF. This chain connects TRBV4-3 to TRBJ1-1; 7 bases line up with TRBD1. There are 14 residues in the CDR3. V gave up 3 bases and J gave up 1 base; unmatched junction bases: 2. CDR1 is LGHNA, CDR2 YSLEER, per germline.

The chain is built from TRBV27 and TRBJ2-7; D is ambiguous. V lost 5 bases, J lost 0 bases, and 11 bases lay in between. This CDR3 is 14 amino acids long. Germline lookup yields CDR1 MNHEY and CDR2 SMNVEV (reference sequence). The CDR3 region is CASSMRYYSYEQYF. CDR3 sequence (DNA): TGTGCCAGCAGTATGCGGTACTACTCCTACGAGCAGTACTTC.

The chain carries TRBV3-1 (or the pseudogene TRBV3-2) and TRBJ1-6; no firm D call. This CDR3 has 13 amino acids. V was cut by 0 bases and J by 13 bases, with 10 bases left in between. Germline V lookup: CDR1 LGHDT, CDR2 YNNKEL (reference sequence). Here the CDR3 DNA reads TGTGCCAGCAGCCAAGATCCGTATACGCCCCTCCACTTT. Translated, it gives CASSQDPYTPLHF.

This chain uses TRBV9 with TRBJ2-3; possibly TRBD2 for D (6 bases). V was cut by 1 base and J by 1 base, with 13 bases left in between. CDR1 is SGDLS, CDR2 YYNGEE, per germline. The CDR3 spans 16 residues. Here the CDR3 reads CASSVSVASGTDTQYF. The CDR3 DNA is TGTGCCAGCAGCGTAAGTGTGGCTAGCGGCACAGATACGCAGTATTTT. The whole variable domain, filled in from reference TRBV9 and TRBJ2-3, reads DSGVTQTPKHLITATGQRVTLRCSPRSGDLSVYWYQQSLDQGLQFLIQYYNGEERAKGNILERFSAQQFPDLHSELNLSSLELGDSALYFCASSVSVASGTDTQYFGPGTRLTVL.

V gene TRBV7-3 combines with J gene TRBJ2-1, with 11 bases fitting TRBD2. This CDR3 has 19 amino acids. The ends lost 2 bases at V and 2 bases at J; junction bases unmatched: 11. CDR1 is SGHTA, CDR2 FQGTGA, per germline. The CDR3: CASSLRRLAGGITYNEQFF. CDR3 sequence (DNA): TGTGCCAGCAGCTTACGTCGGCTAGCGGGAGGTATAACCTACAATGAGCAGTTCTTC.

This chain uses TRBV6-5 with TRBJ1-5, with D perhaps TRBD1 (5 bases). Germline V gene data show CDR1 as MNHEY and CDR2 as SVGAGI. V was cut by 4 bases and J by 2 bases, with 15 bases left in between. The CDR3 is made up of 16 amino acids. Here the CDR3 reads CASSFQGVGGNQPQHF. CDR3 coding DNA: TGTGCCAGCAGTTTTCAGGGAGTCGGAGGCAATCAGCCCCAGCATTTT.

V usage is TRBV19 and J usage is TRBJ1-2; 10 nucleotides line up with TRBD1. J gave up 7 bases and V 7 bases, and 9 bases lay outside the gene matches. Germline assignment: CDR1 LNHDA and CDR2 SQIVND (reference sequence). The CDR3 has 14 amino acids. In DNA form, the CDR3 reads TGTGCCAGTATACAACCGGGACAGGGGACTGGCTACACCTTC. It codes for CASIQPGQGTGYTF. The complete variable domain, with remaining parts taken from reference TRBV19 and TRBJ1-2, reads DGGITQSPKYLFRKEGQNVTLSCEQNLNHDAMYWYRQDPGQGLRLIYYSQIVNDFQKGDIAEGYSVSREKKESFPLTVTSAQKNPTAFYLCASIQPGQGTGYTFGSGTRLTVV.

This chain links TRBV14 with TRBJ2-7; D is possibly TRBD1 (5 bases). This CDR3 spans 12 amino acids. Trimming shortened V by 4 bases and J by 4 bases, and 8 bases separated the two germline ends. Germline V gene data show CDR1 as SGHDN and CDR2 as FVKESK. The CDR3, as DNA: TGTGCCAGCAGCCTGTCAGGGTACGAGCAGTACTTC. This codes for CASSLSGYEQYF.

The chain links TRBV6-5 to TRBJ1-2, with 8 bases that match TRBD1. CDR1 and CDR2 from the germline V gene are MNHEY and SVGAGI. CDR3 size: 13 residues. V was clipped by 6 bases and J by 3 bases; unmatched bases: 3. The DNA for the CDR3 is TGTGCCAGCAGACAGGGGGGAGACTATGGCTACACCTTC. Its protein is CASRQGGDYGYTF.

The rearrangement links TRBV14 to TRBJ2-5; a possible D gene is TRBD1 (5 bases). The V gene lost 1 base and the J gene lost 1 base, with 10 bases spanning the gap. Germline assignment: CDR1 SGHDN and CDR2 FVKESK. CDR3 length: 15 amino acids. The CDR3 loop reads CASSQVRGFQETQYF. CDR3 sequence (DNA): TGTGCCAGCAGCCAAGTTAGGGGATTCCAAGAGACCCAGTACTTC. The variable domain in full, completed from reference TRBV14 and TRBJ2-5, reads EAGVTQFPSHSVIEKGQTVTLRCDPISGHDNLYWYRRVMGKEIKFLLHFVKESKQDESGMPNNRFLAERTGGTYSTLKVQPAELEDSGVYFCASSQVRGFQETQYFGPGTRLLVL.

In DNA, the CDR3 is TGTGCCAGCTCACCCCTACAGGGCGGAAACACCATATATTTT. It codes for CASSPLQGGNTIYF. The J gene is TRBJ1-3, the V gene TRBV18; D might be TRBD1 (6 bases). Trimming cost V 3 bases and J 4 bases, with 10 bases left between them. Germline assignment: CDR1 KGHSH and CDR2 LQKENI. The length of the CDR3 is 14 residues.

The gene calls are TRBV4-2 and TRBJ2-3; 8 positions agree with TRBD2. With 0 bases clipped from V and 0 bases from J, the junction kept 5 bases outside the gene matches. CDR3 length: 17 residues. Per germline, CDR1 LGHNA and CDR2 YNFKEQ. CDR3 sequence: CASSQEPSGPSTDTQYF. The CDR3 DNA reads TGTGCCAGCAGCCAAGAGCCTAGCGGGCCTAGCACAGATACGCAGTATTTT.

The chain links TRBV12-1 to TRBJ2-4. TRBV12-1 is termed a pseudogene. The length of the CDR3 is 20 residues. Written as DNA, the CDR3 is TGTGCCAGCAGCTCAAGCCCGCCGTCGGGGGCAAGGGTCGTCAAAAACATTCAGTACTTC. It is translated as CASSSSPPSGARVVKNIQYF.

This clone occurred once. The chain is built from TRBV13 and TRBJ1-5; D is unclear. Germline V gene sequence: CDR1 PRHDT, CDR2 FYEKMQ (reference sequence). The germline V and J ends were trimmed by 0 bases and 3 bases, with 3 bases remaining between them. CDR3 size: 13 residues. CDR3: CASSLGANQPQHF. CDR3 nucleotides: TGTGCCAGCAGCTTAGGGGCCAATCAGCCCCAGCATTTT.

V and J are TRBV6-5 and TRBJ1-4; unclear D gene. With 7 bases removed from V and 4 bases from J, the gap between germline ends came to 16 bases. Germline CDR1 reads MNHEY; CDR2 reads SVGAGI. CDR3 length: 15 residues. In nucleotides, the CDR3 is TGTGCCAGCACCCCGACGGGGATCGGTAATGAAAAACTGTTTTTT. Translating it yields CASTPTGIGNEKLFF.

The chain employs TRBV10-3 and TRBJ1-5; D possibly corresponds to TRBD1 (5 bases). Germline V gene lookup returns CDR1 ENHRY and CDR2 SYGVKD. The CDR3 covers 14 residues. The V end was cut by 4 bases, the J end by 0 bases, with 7 bases between. Written as DNA, the CDR3 is TGTGCCATCAGTGGGGACCTTAGCAATCAGCCCCAGCATTTT. It translates to CAISGDLSNQPQHF.

The chain employs TRBV6-1 and TRBJ1-6, with D uncertain. CDR3 size: 16 residues. Trimming removed 1 base at V and 6 bases at J, with 13 bases between. CDR1 is MNHNS and CDR2 is SASEGT in the germline V gene. The CDR3 sequence is CASSEEQAMLNSPLHF. CDR3 nucleotides: TGTGCCAGCAGTGAAGAGCAGGCCATGCTTAATTCACCCCTCCACTTT.

The chain couples TRBV25-1 to TRBJ2-3, with 7 bases identical to TRBD1. From germline, CDR1 is MGHDK and CDR2 SYGVNS. The CDR3 totals 14 residues. V was pared by 6 bases and J by 2 bases, with 5 bases of the junction left unmatched. CDR3 protein: CASSLQGVTDTQYF. CDR3 DNA sequence: TGTGCCAGCAGCCTTCAGGGGGTCACAGATACGCAGTATTTT. The full variable domain, rest sourced from reference TRBV25-1 and TRBJ2-3, is EADIYQTPRYLVIGTGKKITLECSQTMGHDKMYWYQQDPGMELHLIHYSYGVNSTEKGDLSSESTVSRIRTEHFPLTLESARPSHTSQYLCASSLQGVTDTQYFGPGTRLTVL.

This chain uses TRBV18 with TRBJ1-4; D is unresolved. Germline assignment: CDR1 KGHSH and CDR2 LQKENI. V gave up 6 bases and J gave up 7 bases, with 9 bases separating them. This CDR3 comprises 12 residues. For the CDR3, the DNA is TGTGCCAGCTCCGGCCGACGTGAAAAACTGTTTTTT. This encodes CASSGRREKLFF.

J is TRBJ2-6 and V is TRBV10-1; maybe TRBD2 (6 bases). V was clipped by 4 bases and J by 0 bases, with 19 bases between them. The CDR3 sequence is 19 residues long. Germline V lookup: CDR1 WNHNN, CDR2 SYGVQD (reference sequence). The CDR3 reads CASSGRAGGVLSGANVLTF. DNA for the CDR3: TGCGCCAGCAGTGGTCGAGCTGGAGGGGTCCTCTCTGGGGCCAACGTCCTGACTTTC.

The gene calls are TRBV7-9 and TRBJ1-2, with 8 bases matching TRBD1. The CDR3 has 17 amino acids. Germline V gene data show CDR1 as SEHNR and CDR2 as FQNEAQ (reference sequence). V shed 0 bases, J shed 5 bases, and the junction held 11 bases outside the gene matches. The CDR3 protein is CASSLARQGLRTYGYTF. CDR3 nucleotides: TGTGCCAGCAGCTTAGCCCGACAGGGGCTCCGGACTTATGGCTACACCTTC.

The chain has TRBV3-1 (or the pseudogene TRBV3-2) and TRBJ1-3; D call uncertain. This CDR3 is 14 amino acids long. V lost 2 bases and J 0 bases, leaving 5 bases between the germline ends. Germline V gene data show CDR1 as LGHDT and CDR2 as YNNKEL (reference sequence). Written as DNA, the CDR3 is TGTGCCAGCAGCCAAAAGAACTCTGGAAACACCATATATTTT. It yields the protein CASSQKNSGNTIYF.

The V and J genes are TRBV28 and TRBJ1-5; D is possibly TRBD1 (5 bases). Per the germline V gene, CDR1 is MDHEN and CDR2 is SYDVKM. CDR3 length equals 13 residues. Trimming removed 10 bases from V and 4 bases from J, with 14 bases in between. CDR3 in DNA: TGTGCCACCTCGCCCTACAGGAATCAGCCCCAGCATTTT. Protein product: CATSPYRNQPQHF.

V is TRBV5-6 and J is TRBJ1-2, with 8 bases aligning to TRBD1. Germline CDR1 and CDR2: SGHDT and YYEEEE. The V gene end was trimmed by 4 bases and the J gene end by 6 bases; junction bases not matched to a gene: 17. This CDR3 region has 17 residues. The CDR3 here is CASSQDAVGQGSNGYTF. In DNA, the CDR3 is TGTGCCAGCAGCCAGGACGCAGTCGGACAGGGCTCGAATGGCTACACCTTC.

J is TRBJ2-3 and V is TRBV7-2; weak D call: TRBD2 (5 bases). Trimming removed 4 bases from V and 2 bases from J, with 19 bases in between. Germline loops: CDR1 SGHTA, CDR2 FQGNSA. The CDR3 consists of 17 residues. Here the CDR3 reads CASSSRPPGGLTDTQYF. CDR3 DNA: TGTGCCAGCAGCTCCCGCCCGCCCGGCGGACTCACAGATACGCAGTATTTT.

The chain employs TRBV19 and TRBJ2-5; D ambiguous. V shed 5 bases and J shed 2 bases, with 9 bases lying between them. Germline CDR1 reads LNHDA; CDR2 reads SQIVND (reference sequence). This CDR3 spans 13 amino acids. CDR3 amino acids: CASSSWMQETQYF. CDR3 DNA sequence: TGTGCCAGTAGTTCATGGATGCAAGAGACCCAGTACTTC.

This clone has only a few counts. This chain connects TRBV18 to TRBJ1-6; D not resolved. This CDR3 spans 13 amino acids. Deletions cut 3 bases from V and 10 bases from J, with 10 bases between. CDR1 and CDR2 (germline): KGHSH, LQKENI. In nucleotides, the CDR3 is TGTGCCAGCTCACCGGAGGTTCAATCACCCCTCCACTTT. Amino acid sequence: CASSPEVQSPLHF.

The chain employs TRBV15 and TRBJ2-1; D is possibly TRBD2 (5 bases). Trimming stripped 7 bases from V and 0 bases from J, with 13 bases between. Germline V lookup: CDR1 LNHNV, CDR2 YYDKDF (reference sequence). This CDR3 comprises 15 residues. The CDR3 is CATMPDSSSYNEQFF. The CDR3 region has the DNA TGTGCCACCATGCCGGACTCCAGCTCCTACAATGAGCAGTTCTTC.

The gene calls are TRBV7-2 and TRBJ2-5, with D perhaps matching TRBD2 (7 bases). This CDR3 spans 18 amino acids. V shed 5 bases and J shed 5 bases, with 27 bases lying between them. Looked up from germline, CDR1 is SGHTA and CDR2 is FQGNSA. The CDR3 coding sequence is TGTGCCAGCAGCATCTCTCCCATGAGGGGGGGCCAGCGTGAGACCCAGTACTTC. It encodes CASSISPMRGGQRETQYF.

This chain uses TRBV10-3 with TRBJ1-2; 8 nucleotides match TRBD1. This CDR3 has 13 amino acids. The ends lost 3 bases at V and 6 bases at J; junction bases unmatched: 3. Germline V gene sequence: CDR1 ENHRY, CDR2 SYGVKD. The CDR3 loop reads CAISDSGGDGYTF. The CDR3 DNA reads as TGTGCCATCAGTGATTCAGGGGGCGATGGCTACACCTTC.

The V and J genes are TRBV9 and TRBJ2-5, with D tentatively TRBD1 or TRBD2 (5 bases each). With 2 bases removed from V and 5 bases from J, the gap between germline ends came to 16 bases. This CDR3 contains 15 residues. Germline V gives CDR1 SGDLS, CDR2 YYNGEE. DNA for the CDR3: TGTGCCAGCAGCGTGTCAATCAGGGACGGGGAGACCCAGTACTTC. As protein: CASSVSIRDGETQYF.